These 24 T cell receptor beta chains originate from one sample sequenced in a study of T cells in Graves' hyperthyroidism and ophthalmopathy (dated by TCRdb to between 2017 and 2020). Libraries came from multiplex PCR. For sequencing, an Illumina HiSeq 2000 was employed. TCR beta CDR3 regions were amplified from RNA transcripts. A first-round RT-PCR of the TCR CDR3 used the HTBI primer set with the Qiagen OneStep RT-PCR kit. Through fastp at Q25 and MiXCR, TCRdb rebuilt clones from the public reads, retaining in-frame beta chains. Rows merge per CDR3 protein into single entries with the most common DNA and genes. Present in this sample are about 46,000 distinct CDR3 sequences, over 45% of which were seen just once. 30% to 35% of the sample rests with the top ten. The specimen was peripheral blood or thyroid tissue (not recorded which). The source of these receptors is a woman in her 50s with Graves' hyperthyroidism.

The V gene is TRBV19, the J gene TRBJ2-7; D ambiguous. Germline loops: CDR1 LNHDA, CDR2 SQIVND (reference sequence). Trimming shortened V by 3 bases and J by 3 bases, and 9 bases separated the two germline ends. The CDR3 has 13 residues. CDR3 loop: CASSMKTDYEQYF. For the CDR3, the DNA is TGTGCCAGTAGTATGAAAACCGACTACGAGCAGTACTTC. Looking up the rest from reference TRBV19 and TRBJ2-7 gives the full variable domain: DGGITQSPKYLFRKEGQNVTLSCEQNLNHDAMYWYRQDPGQGLRLIYYSQIVNDFQKGDIAEGYSVSREKKESFPLTVTSAQKNPTAFYLCASSMKTDYEQYFGPGTRLTVT.

The rearrangement joins TRBV25-1 to TRBJ2-7; the match to TRBD1 covers 8 bases. V lost 8 bases to trimming and J lost 7 bases; unmatched junction nucleotides: 19. The germline V gene has CDR1 MGHDK and CDR2 SYGVNS. This CDR3 has 16 residues. The CDR3 here is CASVREDRESPREQYF. In DNA, the CDR3 is TGTGCCAGCGTTAGGGAGGACAGGGAATCACCTCGGGAGCAGTACTTC.

This clonotype occurred once. Compared with germline, one end of the junction differs, possibly owing to a read error. The V and J genes are TRBV7-9 and TRBJ2-7; TRBD1 matches at 11 bases. Germline lookup yields CDR1 SEHNR and CDR2 FQNEAQ (reference sequence). The CDR3 consists of 14 residues. CDR3 amino acids: CASSFRTGGNKQCF. The CDR3 coding sequence is TGTGCCAGCAGTTTCCGGACAGGGGGCAACAAGCAGTGCTTC.

V is TRBV2 and J is TRBJ1-1, with D perhaps TRBD1 (5 bases). Trimming took 4 bases from V and 0 from J, leaving 12 bases between them. The CDR3 extends over 15 amino acids. Germline loops: CDR1 SNHLY, CDR2 FYNNEI. CDR3 in DNA: TGTGCCAGCAGTGCATCCGGACAAATGAACACTGAAGCTTTCTTT. It codes for CASSASGQMNTEAFF.

This clonotype was recorded at least ten times. The V call is TRBV15, the J call TRBJ2-2; a weak D match, TRBD2 (5 bases). This CDR3 region has 15 residues. Trimming took 0 bases from V and 9 from J, leaving 14 bases between them. Germline V CDR1 and CDR2: LNHNV, YYDKDF (reference sequence). The CDR3: CATSRDLSETRELFF. Here the CDR3 DNA reads TGTGCCACCAGCAGAGATCTATCAGAGACTAGGGAGCTGTTTTTT.

A remark on this clonotype: Germline and junction disagree at one end, which may indicate a read error. This sequence joins TRBV7-7 and TRBJ2-7; 11 bases agree with TRBD2. The CDR3 is 13 residues long. Germline CDR1 reads SSHAT; CDR2 reads FNYEAQ (reference sequence). The CDR3 region has the DNA TGTGCTAGCAGCGGCGGACTAGCGGGTGAGCAGTACTTC. Protein: CASSGGLAGEQYF. Using reference TRBV7-7 and TRBJ2-7 for the parts outside the CDR3, the full variable domain is GAGVSQSPRYKVTKRGQDVTLRCDPISSHATLYWYQQALGQGPEFLTYFNYEAQPDKSGLPSDRFSAERPEGSISTLTIQRTEQRDSAMYRCASSGGLAGEQYFGPGTRLTVT.

The chain has TRBV2 and TRBJ1-1, with D unresolved. Germline CDR1 reads SNHLY; CDR2 reads FYNNEI. The V and J ends lost 11 bases and 8 bases respectively, with 18 bases between them. The CDR3 extends over 12 amino acids. The DNA of the CDR3 is TGTGCCGGAATACTGGGCCCCATGGAAGCTTTCTTT. This gives the protein CAGILGPMEAFF.

The chain employs TRBV7-9 and TRBJ1-2; TRBD1 matches at 9 bases. Trimming took 5 bases from V and 13 from J; bases not matched to a gene: 5. The germline CDR1 and CDR2 sequences are SEHNR and FQNEAQ (reference sequence). The CDR3 consists of 11 residues. The CDR3: CASSGQGIFTF. CDR3 nucleotides: TGTGCCAGCAGCGGACAGGGGATATTCACCTTC.

The chain combines TRBV7-6 with TRBJ2-7; the match to TRBD2 covers 7 bases. The J segment lost 0 bases and the V segment lost 1 base, leaving 6 bases of the junction unmatched. CDR3 length: 16 residues. Germline V lookup: CDR1 SGHVS, CDR2 FNYEAQ. Here the CDR3 DNA reads TGTGCCAGCAGCTTAGAATCCGGGAGGTACTCCTACGAGCAGTACTTC. Encoded protein: CASSLESGRYSYEQYF.

The chain has TRBV20-1 and TRBJ1-5; 9 bases align to TRBD1. V was clipped by 5 bases and J by 6 bases; unmatched bases: 8. The germline V gene has CDR1 DFQATT and CDR2 SNEGSKA (reference sequence). The CDR3 contains 14 residues. This CDR3 reads CSALRDRESQPQHF. Written as DNA, the CDR3 is TGCAGTGCTTTAAGGGACAGGGAAAGTCAGCCCCAGCATTTT.

In this sample, this clonotype turned up once. The V call is TRBV2, the J call TRBJ2-7, with 10 bases identical to TRBD2. Trimming took 4 bases from V and 2 from J; bases not matched to a gene: 17. The germline CDR1 and CDR2 sequences are SNHLY and FYNNEI. The CDR3 consists of 19 residues. The CDR3 coding sequence is TGTGCCAGCAGTGCCACCAGTGATCCCTTAGCGGGGGGCGCCTACGAGCAGTACTTC. It specifies CASSATSDPLAGGAYEQYF.

V usage is TRBV2 and J usage is TRBJ2-5, with 7 bases aligning to TRBD2. The V segment lost 5 bases and the J segment 4 bases; nucleotides outside the gene matches: 10. CDR1 is SNHLY, CDR2 FYNNEI, per germline. The CDR3 loop spans 15 amino acids. CDR3 coding DNA: TGTGCCAGCAGTCTTCTCGGCGGGAGTGCAGAGACCCAGTACTTC. Translation: CASSLLGGSAETQYF.

The chain links TRBV12-3 or TRBV12-4 to TRBJ1-5; 8 positions agree with TRBD1. This CDR3 comprises 14 residues. This chain's CDR3 is CARAPDRENQPQHF. The CDR3 nucleotides are TGTGCTAGAGCGCCGGACAGGGAGAATCAGCCCCAGCATTTT.

This clonotype was seen a few times. The rearrangement links TRBV2 to TRBJ1-1; 7 nucleotides line up with TRBD1. Per the germline V gene, CDR1 is SNHLY and CDR2 is FYNNEI. CDR3 size: 13 residues. J lost 4 bases, V lost 9 bases, and 8 bases had no gene match. The DNA of the CDR3 is TGTGCCAGTACGGACAGGCCGGCCACTGAAGCTTTCTTT. Protein product: CASTDRPATEAFF.

This clonotype was recorded at least ten times. The J gene is TRBJ1-3, the V gene TRBV4-1; D uncertain. CDR3 length equals 16 residues. CDR1 and CDR2 from the germline V gene are MGHRA and YSYEKL. V was clipped by 5 bases and J by 0 bases, with 14 bases between them. CDR3 loop: CASSLESDLSGNTIYF. Here the CDR3 DNA reads TGCGCCAGCAGCTTAGAATCGGACCTCTCTGGAAACACCATATATTTT.

The CDR3 DNA reads TGTGCCAGCAGCGTGGGGACGACTTACGAGCAGTACTTC. Translating it yields CASSVGTTYEQYF. This chain uses TRBV5-5 with TRBJ2-7; D tentatively fits TRBD1 or TRBD2 (5 bases each). Germline loops: CDR1 SGHKS, CDR2 YYEKEE (reference sequence). V gave up 4 bases and J gave up 4 bases, with 12 bases separating them. CDR3 length equals 13 residues.

A single count supports this clonotype. The V call is TRBV20-1, the J call TRBJ2-7; 9 bases match TRBD1. Trimming cost V 2 bases and J 2 bases; bases outside gene matches: 10. CDR3 length equals 16 residues. From germline, CDR1 is DFQATT and CDR2 SNEGSKA (reference sequence). The CDR3 spells CSARSFRDRVAYEQYF. CDR3 bases: TGCAGTGCTAGATCATTCCGGGACAGGGTTGCCTACGAGCAGTACTTC.

This chain uses TRBV11-2 with TRBJ2-2; D remains unclear. This CDR3 has 11 residues. Germline V lookup: CDR1 SGHAT, CDR2 FQNNGV. Trimming removed 0 bases at V and 8 bases at J, with 1 base between. In DNA, the CDR3 is TGTGCCAGCAGCTTAGATGGGGAGCTGTTTTTT. This sequence encodes CASSLDGELFF.

The genes are TRBV11-1 and TRBJ1-5; D unresolved. Germline assignment: CDR1 SGHAT and CDR2 FQDESV (reference sequence). Trimming removed 5 bases from V and 2 bases from J, with 7 bases in between. CDR3 length: 13 residues. As DNA, the CDR3 is TGTGCCAGCAGCGCCGACGGCAATCAGCCCCAGCATTTT. It is translated as CASSADGNQPQHF.

The genes are TRBV5-1 and TRBJ1-1; 7 nucleotides agree with TRBD1. Germline V lookup: CDR1 SGHRS, CDR2 YFSETQ. The junction had 9 bases not matched to a gene; V was cut back by 2 bases and J by 5 bases. This CDR3 has 15 amino acids. CDR3 protein: CASSLTGVSVTEAFF. Written as DNA, the CDR3 is TGCGCCAGCAGCTTAACAGGGGTATCAGTGACTGAAGCTTTCTTT.

This clonotype is medium-sized (0.01 to 0.1%) within its sample. The chain links TRBV2 to TRBJ2-5; D is unclear. Trimming stripped 3 bases from V and 13 bases from J, with 12 bases between. CDR1 is SNHLY, CDR2 FYNNEI, per germline. The CDR3 is made up of 11 amino acids. The CDR3 DNA reads as TGTGCCAGCAGTGATTGGGCTGAACGGTACTTC. The encoded protein is CASSDWAERYF. Full variable domain (outside the CDR3, taken from reference TRBV2 and TRBJ2-5): EPEVTQTPSHQVTQMGQEVILRCVPISNHLYFYWYRQILGQKVEFLVSFYNNEISEKSEIFDDQFSVERPDGSNFTLKIRSTKLEDSAMYFCASSDWAERYFGPGTRLLVL.

At least ten counts were recorded for this clonotype. The rearrangement links TRBV7-8 to TRBJ1-1; TRBD1 agrees at 7 bases. With V trimmed by 4 bases and J by 5 bases, 10 bases remained unmatched. This CDR3 region has 15 residues. CDR1 is SGHVS and CDR2 is FQNEAQ in the germline V gene. The CDR3, as DNA: TGTGCCAGCAGCTCTAAGACAGGGAGAGGGACTGAAGCTTTCTTT. Amino acids: CASSSKTGRGTEAFF.

The chain couples TRBV6-6 to TRBJ1-5, with 8 nucleotides matching TRBD1. CDR3 length equals 14 residues. From germline, CDR1 is MNHNY and CDR2 SVGAGI (reference sequence). V lost 5 bases, J lost 5 bases, and 5 bases stayed unmatched. The CDR3 DNA is TGTGCCAGCAGTGTAGGACAGGGCTATCAGCCCCAGCATTTT. It codes for CASSVGQGYQPQHF.

The chain joins TRBV10-3 to TRBJ1-1, with TRBD1 as a possible D gene (5 bases). The CDR3 length is 18 residues. The germline V and J ends were trimmed by 0 bases and 3 bases, with 20 bases remaining between them. CDR1 is ENHRY, CDR2 SYGVKD, per germline. The CDR3 loop is CAISESSGGAQMDTEAFF. The CDR3 coding sequence is TGTGCCATCAGTGAGTCAAGCGGGGGAGCACAGATGGACACTGAAGCTTTCTTT.